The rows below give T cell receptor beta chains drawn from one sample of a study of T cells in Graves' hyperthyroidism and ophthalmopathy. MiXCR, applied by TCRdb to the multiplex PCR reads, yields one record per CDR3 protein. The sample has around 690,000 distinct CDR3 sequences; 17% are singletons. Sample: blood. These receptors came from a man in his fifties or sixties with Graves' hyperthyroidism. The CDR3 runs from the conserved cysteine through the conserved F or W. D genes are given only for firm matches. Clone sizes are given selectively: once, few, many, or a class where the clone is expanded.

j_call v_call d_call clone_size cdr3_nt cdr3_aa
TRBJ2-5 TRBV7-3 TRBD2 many TGTGCCAGCAGCAACGGACTAGCGGGATTGAGGAGAGAGACCCAGTACTTC CASSNGLAGLRRETQYF
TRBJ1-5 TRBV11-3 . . TGTGCCAGCAGCCAAGATTGGCAGGTAAATCAGCCCCAGCATTTT CASSQDWQVNQPQHF
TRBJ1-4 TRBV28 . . TGTGCCACCCGGGAAGGGGGGGACGAAAAACTGTTTTTT CATREGGDEKLFF
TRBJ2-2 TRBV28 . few TGTGCCAGCAGTTTGCAACGACGGACCGGGGAGCTGTTTTTT CASSLQRRTGELFF
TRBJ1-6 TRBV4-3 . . TGCGCCAGCAGCCAAGGCCTAGACAGAGCCTCTTCACCCCTCCACTTT CASSQGLDRASSPLHF
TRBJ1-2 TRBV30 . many TGTGCCTGGAGCCCCGGCCAGCCAAACTATGGCTACACCTTC CAWSPGQPNYGYTF
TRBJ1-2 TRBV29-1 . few TGCAGCGTTGGCACGGGGGGCGCGAGCTATGGCTACACCTTC CSVGTGGASYGYTF
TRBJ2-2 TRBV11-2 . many TGTGCCAGCAGCGCCCGGACTAACACCGGGGAGCTGTTTTTT CASSARTNTGELFF
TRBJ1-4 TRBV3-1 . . TGTACCAGCAGCCAAGAGTTCAGGGCCGGCGGAGAAAAACTGTTTTTT CTSSQEFRAGGEKLFF
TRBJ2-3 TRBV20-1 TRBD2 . TGCAGTGGAAGGTCTAGCGGGAGTACAGATACGCAGTATTTT CSGRSSGSTDTQYF
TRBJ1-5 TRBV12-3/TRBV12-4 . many TGTGCCAGCAGTTTATTCGGGGTTCAGCCCCAGCATTTT CASSLFGVQPQHF
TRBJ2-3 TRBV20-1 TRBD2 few TGCAGTGCTCCAACCTTTAGCGGGAGTTCAACAGATACGCAGTATTTT CSAPTFSGSSTDTQYF
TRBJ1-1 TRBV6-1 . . TGTGCCAGCAGTGAGTTTAGGGCTGAAGCTTTCTTT CASSEFRAEAFF
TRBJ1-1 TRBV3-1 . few TGTGCCGGCAGCCCCGAACCGGGAAGGATGAACACTGAAGCTTTCTTT CAGSPEPGRMNTEAFF
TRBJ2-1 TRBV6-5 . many TGTGCCAGCAGTTACTCTGGCGACTCGACGTACAATGAGCAGTTCTTC CASSYSGDSTYNEQFF
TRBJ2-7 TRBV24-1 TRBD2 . TGTGCCACCAGTGATCCCCTTGGTAGCGGGATCAACGAGCAGTACTTC CATSDPLGSGINEQYF
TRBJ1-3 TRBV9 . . TGTGTCAGCAGCGTAGGTCCGGCCGACGGAAACACCATATATTTT CVSSVGPADGNTIYF